This TCR beta chain was identified in a study of T cell responses to AZD1222 COVID-19 vaccine. Study findings and constraints: As reported, nearly half of all spike-specific TCRs target variant regions that are unmutated. The repertoires were collected only after the peak T cell response. Receipt of two AZD1222 doses was followed by a rise in Spike-specific TCR breadth and depth. Mostly white British, mostly female donors; authors suggested clonal diversity may be underestimated.

A word on this clone: Its antigen is still unknown.

Repertoires were generated with immunoSEQ multiplex PCR, while TCRdb's copy carries only in-frame clones and drops some. The sample holds about 150,000 clones, about 91% seen once. Sequenced here: peripheral blood, sampled on day 0 of AZD1222 vaccination. The clonotype originates from an adult in good health.

The CDR3, as DNA: TGTGCCAGCGTTCGGAGCTGGGAAAGACGCACAGATACGCAGTATTTT. Its protein is CASVRSWERRTDTQYF. This chain joins TRBV7-2 and TRBJ2-3, with D unresolved. The length of the CDR3 is 16 residues. Looked up from germline, CDR1 is SGHTA and CDR2 is FQGNSA. Trimming cost V 8 bases and J 1 base, with 19 bases left between them.